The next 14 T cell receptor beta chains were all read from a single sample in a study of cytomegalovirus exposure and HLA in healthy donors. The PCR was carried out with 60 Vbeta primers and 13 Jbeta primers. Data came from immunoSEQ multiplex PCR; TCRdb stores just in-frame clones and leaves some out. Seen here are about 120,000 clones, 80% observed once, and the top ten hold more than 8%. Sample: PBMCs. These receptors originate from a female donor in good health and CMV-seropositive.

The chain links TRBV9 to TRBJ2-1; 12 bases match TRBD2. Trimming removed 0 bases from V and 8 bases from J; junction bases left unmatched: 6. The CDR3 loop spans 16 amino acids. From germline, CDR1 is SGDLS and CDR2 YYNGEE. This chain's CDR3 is CASSVALAGGRDEQFF. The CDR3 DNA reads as TGTGCCAGCAGCGTAGCTCTAGCGGGGGGGCGGGATGAGCAGTTCTTC.

CDR3 sequence reads: CASSPQEITYEQYF. The CDR3 DNA follows: TGTGCCAGCTCACCACAGGAGATAACCTACGAGCAGTACTTC. The rearrangement uses TRBV18 and TRBJ2-7, with D unclear. Germline-derived CDR1 and CDR2 are KGHSH and LQKENI. Between the trimmed V and J ends, which lost 1 base and 2 bases, there was a span of 9 bases. The CDR3 length is 14 residues.

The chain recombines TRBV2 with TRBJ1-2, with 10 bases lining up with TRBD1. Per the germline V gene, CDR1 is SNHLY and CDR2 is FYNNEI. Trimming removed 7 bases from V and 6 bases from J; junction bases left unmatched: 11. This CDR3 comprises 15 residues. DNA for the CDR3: TGTGCCAGCATTCTAGACAGGGGGCTTACCAATGGCTACACCTTC. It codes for CASILDRGLTNGYTF.

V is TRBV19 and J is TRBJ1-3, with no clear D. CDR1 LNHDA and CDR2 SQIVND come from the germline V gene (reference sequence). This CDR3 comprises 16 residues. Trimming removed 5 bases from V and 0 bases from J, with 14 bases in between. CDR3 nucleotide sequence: TGTGCCAGTAGTCCGAGGGCAGCGAGCTCTGGAAACACCATATATTTT. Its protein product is CASSPRAASSGNTIYF.

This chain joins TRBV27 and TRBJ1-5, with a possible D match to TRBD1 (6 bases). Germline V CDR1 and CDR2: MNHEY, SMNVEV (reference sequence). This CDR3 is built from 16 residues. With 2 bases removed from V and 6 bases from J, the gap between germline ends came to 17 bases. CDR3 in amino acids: CASSLVGQLRAQPQHF. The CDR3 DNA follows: TGTGCCAGCAGTTTAGTTGGACAGCTAAGGGCTCAGCCCCAGCATTTT.

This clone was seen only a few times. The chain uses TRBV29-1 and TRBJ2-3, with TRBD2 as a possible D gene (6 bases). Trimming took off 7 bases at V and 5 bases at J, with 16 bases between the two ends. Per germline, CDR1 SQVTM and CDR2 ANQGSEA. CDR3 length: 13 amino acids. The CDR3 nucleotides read TGCAGCGCCCTTCGCGCGGGGCGAGATACGCAGTATTTT. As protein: CSALRAGRDTQYF.

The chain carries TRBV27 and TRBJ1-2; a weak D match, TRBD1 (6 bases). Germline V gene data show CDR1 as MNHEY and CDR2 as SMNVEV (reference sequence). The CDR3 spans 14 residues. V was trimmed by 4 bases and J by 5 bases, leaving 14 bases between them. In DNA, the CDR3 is TGTGCCAGCAGTTCCGGACAGTCGGTATATGGCTACACCTTC. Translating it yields CASSSGQSVYGYTF.

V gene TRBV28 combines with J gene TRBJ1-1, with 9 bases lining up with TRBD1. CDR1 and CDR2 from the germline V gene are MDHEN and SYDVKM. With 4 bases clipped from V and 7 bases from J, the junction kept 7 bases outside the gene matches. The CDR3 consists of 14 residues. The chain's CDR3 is CASSSGQGHVEAFF. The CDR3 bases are TGTGCCAGCAGTTCCGGACAGGGGCACGTTGAAGCTTTCTTT.

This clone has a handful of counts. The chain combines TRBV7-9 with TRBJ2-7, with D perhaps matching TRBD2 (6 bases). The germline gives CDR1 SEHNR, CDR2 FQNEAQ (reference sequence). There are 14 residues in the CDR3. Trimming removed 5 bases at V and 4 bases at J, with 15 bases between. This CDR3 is CASSPEEGTYEQYF. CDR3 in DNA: TGTGCCAGCAGCCCGGAGGAGGGGACTTACGAGCAGTACTTC.

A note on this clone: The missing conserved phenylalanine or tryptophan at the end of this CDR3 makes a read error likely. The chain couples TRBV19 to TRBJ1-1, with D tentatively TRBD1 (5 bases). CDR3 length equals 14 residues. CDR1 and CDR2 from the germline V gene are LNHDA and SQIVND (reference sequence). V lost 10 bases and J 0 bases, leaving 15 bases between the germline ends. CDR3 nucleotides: TGTGCCACCTCTGGGCCAGGGATGAACACTGAAGCTTTCTCT. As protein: CATSGPGMNTEAFS.

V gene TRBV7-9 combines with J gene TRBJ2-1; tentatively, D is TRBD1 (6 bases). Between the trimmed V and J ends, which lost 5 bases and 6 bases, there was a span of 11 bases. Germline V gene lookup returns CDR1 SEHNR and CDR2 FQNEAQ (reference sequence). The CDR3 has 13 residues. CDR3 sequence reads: CASSPQGFNEQFF. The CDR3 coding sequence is TGTGCCAGCAGCCCACAGGGATTCAATGAGCAGTTCTTC.

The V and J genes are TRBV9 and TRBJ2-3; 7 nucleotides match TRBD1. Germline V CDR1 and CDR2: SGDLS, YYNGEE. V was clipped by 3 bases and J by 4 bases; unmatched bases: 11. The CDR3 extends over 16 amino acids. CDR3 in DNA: TGTGCCAGCAGCGCCTACAGGGGTTCTGTTCCAGATACGCAGTATTTT. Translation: CASSAYRGSVPDTQYF.

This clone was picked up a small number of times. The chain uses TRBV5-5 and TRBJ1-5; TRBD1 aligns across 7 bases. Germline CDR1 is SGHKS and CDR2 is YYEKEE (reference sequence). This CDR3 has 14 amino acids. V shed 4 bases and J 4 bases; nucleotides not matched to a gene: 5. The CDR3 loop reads CASSGSTGNQPQHF. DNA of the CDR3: TGTGCCAGCAGCGGCTCGACAGGGAATCAGCCCCAGCATTTT.

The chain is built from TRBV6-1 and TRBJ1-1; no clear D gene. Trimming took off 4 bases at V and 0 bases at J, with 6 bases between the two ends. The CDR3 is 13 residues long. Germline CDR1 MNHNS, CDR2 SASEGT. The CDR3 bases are TGTGCCAGCAGTGCGACTGTGAACACTGAAGCTTTCTTT. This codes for CASSATVNTEAFF.